This is a list of T cell receptor beta chains from one sample in a study of blood T cell repertoires in COVID-19. Assay: immunoSEQ multiplex PCR; the TCRdb copy retains only in-frame clones and omits some. The sample includes some 310,000 clones, approximately 89% of them seen just once. The sample consisted of PBMCs or T cells enriched from blood (not recorded which). The receptor set was obtained from a woman younger than 45 who had recovered from COVID-19. Both conserved end residues are part of each CDR3. A D gene is named only where the DNA matches it firmly. Only part of the rows carry a size: once, few, many, or a class if the clone is expanded.

v_gene: TRBV10-1
abundance: NA
j_gene: TRBJ1-2
d_gene: TRBD1
CDR3aa: CASSTDRAYGYTF
CDR3nt: TGCGCCAGCAGTACGGACAGGGCCTATGGCTACACCTTC

v_gene: TRBV28
abundance: NA
j_gene: TRBJ2-3
d_gene: NA
CDR3aa: CASSLGQGHTDTQYF
CDR3nt: TGTGCCAGCAGTTTAGGGCAGGGGCATACAGATACGCAGTATTTT

v_gene: TRBV6-5
abundance: NA
j_gene: TRBJ1-4
d_gene: TRBD1
CDR3aa: CASRLRRSGGEKLFF
CDR3nt: TGTGCCAGCAGGCTAAGGAGGTCAGGGGGAGAAAAACTGTTTTTT

v_gene: TRBV14
abundance: once
j_gene: TRBJ2-1
d_gene: NA
CDR3aa: CASSQPHNKYNEQFF
CDR3nt: TGTGCCAGCAGCCAACCCCACAATAAATACAATGAGCAGTTCTTC

v_gene: TRBV6-1
abundance: NA
j_gene: TRBJ2-1
d_gene: NA
CDR3aa: CASSEVASLEQFF
CDR3nt: TGTGCCAGCAGTGAAGTGGCCTCCCTGGAGCAGTTCTTC

v_gene: TRBV4-1
abundance: NA
j_gene: TRBJ2-2
d_gene: NA
CDR3aa: CASSPLSSENTGELFF
CDR3nt: TGCGCCAGCAGCCCACTAAGTAGCGAGAACACCGGGGAGCTGTTTTTT

v_gene: TRBV5-5
abundance: once
j_gene: TRBJ1-1
d_gene: NA
CDR3aa: CASSLGGRPFF
CDR3nt: TGTGCCAGCAGCTTGGGGGGGAGGCCTTTCTTT

v_gene: TRBV5-1
abundance: NA
j_gene: TRBJ2-7
d_gene: TRBD1
CDR3aa: CASGNRGPLYEQYF
CDR3nt: TGCGCCAGCGGAAACAGGGGGCCTCTATACGAGCAGTACTTC

v_gene: TRBV3-1/TRBV3-2
abundance: NA
j_gene: TRBJ1-2
d_gene: NA
CDR3aa: CASSQAGFHGYTF
CDR3nt: TGTGCCAGCAGCCAAGCAGGGTTCCATGGCTACACCTTC

v_gene: TRBV7-2
abundance: NA
j_gene: TRBJ1-5
d_gene: NA
CDR3aa: CASSSRGNQPQHF
CDR3nt: TGTGCCAGCAGCTCCAGGGGCAATCAGCCCCAGCATTTT

v_gene: TRBV18
abundance: NA
j_gene: TRBJ2-7
d_gene: TRBD2
CDR3aa: CASSPGLAYEQYF
CDR3nt: TGTGCCAGCTCACCCGGACTAGCCTACGAGCAGTACTTC

v_gene: TRBV19
abundance: NA
j_gene: TRBJ1-5
d_gene: NA
CDR3aa: CASRAPEGIGQPQHF
CDR3nt: TGTGCCAGTAGGGCCCCCGAGGGAATTGGTCAGCCCCAGCATTTT

v_gene: TRBV12-3/TRBV12-4
abundance: NA
j_gene: TRBJ1-1
d_gene: NA
CDR3aa: CASSQGPVTEAFF
CDR3nt: TGTGCCAGCAGTCAGGGGCCAGTCACTGAAGCTTTCTTT

v_gene: TRBV6-1
abundance: NA
j_gene: TRBJ2-7
d_gene: NA
CDR3aa: CASSEIGGSEQYF
CDR3nt: TGTGCCAGCAGTGAAATAGGAGGGAGTGAGCAGTACTTC

v_gene: TRBV19
abundance: NA
j_gene: TRBJ1-2
d_gene: NA
CDR3aa: CASSLRQEGNYGYTF
CDR3nt: TGTGCCAGTAGTCTCCGACAAGAAGGTAACTATGGCTACACCTTC

v_gene: TRBV2
abundance: NA
j_gene: TRBJ1-6
d_gene: NA
CDR3aa: CASLRDKNSPLHF
CDR3nt: TGTGCCAGTCTCCGGGACAAAAATTCACCCCTCCACTTT

v_gene: TRBV6-5
abundance: once
j_gene: TRBJ1-2
d_gene: TRBD1
CDR3aa: CASTETGDYGYTF
CDR3nt: TGTGCCAGCACCGAGACAGGGGACTATGGCTACACCTTC

v_gene: TRBV6-6
abundance: NA
j_gene: TRBJ1-2
d_gene: TRBD1
CDR3aa: CASSLSTGEDFDYGYTF
CDR3nt: TGTGCCAGCAGTCTATCGACAGGGGAGGACTTTGACTATGGCTACACCTTC

v_gene: TRBV11-2
abundance: NA
j_gene: TRBJ2-7
d_gene: TRBD2
CDR3aa: CASSSLKRGRAYEQYF
CDR3nt: TGTGCCAGCAGCTCCCTTAAGCGCGGGAGGGCCTACGAGCAGTACTTC

v_gene: TRBV6-4
abundance: NA
j_gene: TRBJ1-5
d_gene: NA
CDR3aa: CASSPYGGGKGNQPQHF
CDR3nt: TGTGCCAGCAGCCCCTACGGCGGGGGGAAGGGGAATCAGCCCCAGCATTTT